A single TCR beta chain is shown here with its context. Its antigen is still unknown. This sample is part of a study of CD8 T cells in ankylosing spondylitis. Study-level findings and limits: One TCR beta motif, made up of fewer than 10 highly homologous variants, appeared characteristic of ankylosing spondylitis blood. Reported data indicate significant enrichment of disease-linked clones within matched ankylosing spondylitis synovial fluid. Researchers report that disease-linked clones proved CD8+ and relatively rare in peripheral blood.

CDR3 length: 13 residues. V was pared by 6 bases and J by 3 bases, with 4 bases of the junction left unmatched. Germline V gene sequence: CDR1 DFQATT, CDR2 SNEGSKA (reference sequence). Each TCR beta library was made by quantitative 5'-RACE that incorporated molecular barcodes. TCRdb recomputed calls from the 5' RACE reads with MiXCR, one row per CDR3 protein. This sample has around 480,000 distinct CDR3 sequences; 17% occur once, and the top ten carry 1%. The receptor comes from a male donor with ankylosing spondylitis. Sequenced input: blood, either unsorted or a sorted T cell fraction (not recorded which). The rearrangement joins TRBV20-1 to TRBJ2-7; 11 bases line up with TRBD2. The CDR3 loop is CSASGTSGYEQYF. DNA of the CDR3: TGCAGTGCAAGCGGGACTAGCGGCTACGAGCAGTACTTC.